This paragraph reports one T cell receptor (beta chain). This sample is drawn from a study of blood T cell repertoires in COVID-19. Authors' processing steps: Estimated nucleated cell counts came from reference gene primer amplification. TCRdb's copy holds only in-frame clones and misses some; the assay was immunoSEQ multiplex PCR. V and J calls and clone size come straight from that table; D and trimming were deduced from the DNA. Here the sample spans 190,000 or so clones, about 86% being singletons. V gave up 8 bases and J gave up 5 bases; unmatched junction bases: 20. This CDR3 is 18 amino acids long. Germline assignment: CDR1 LNHDA and CDR2 SQIVND (reference sequence).

The receptor was isolated from a woman in her twenties or thirties with active or convalescent COVID-19. This chain links TRBV19 with TRBJ2-5, with 10 positions matching TRBD1. The sample consisted of peripheral blood. DNA of the CDR3: TGTGCCAGTCACCACAGGGGGGAGGGACAGGGGACGGTGGAGACCCAGTACTTC. This codes for CASHHRGEGQGTVETQYF.